The 22 T cell receptor beta chains below were found in one sample sequenced in a study of tumor-infiltrating lymphocytes in primary liver carcinoma. The researchers obtained blood RNA from unsorted whole blood and also extracted germline DNA. A constant-region primer primed TCR beta cDNA synthesis from roughly 500 ng of total RNA. Three nested multiplex PCR rounds, a slightly modified ARM-PCR method, built the TCR beta libraries. A C-beta reverse primer was combined with TRBV1-TRBV30 forward primers in the first two PCR rounds, and each round had around 11 cycles. TCRdb recomputed calls from the multiplex PCR reads with MiXCR, one row per CDR3 protein. The sample lists some 320,000 distinct CDR3 sequences, 65% occurring once. What was sequenced was peripheral blood. The receptor set was obtained from a man aged 40-49 years with primary liver carcinoma and hepatitis B virus infection.

Concerning this clonotype itself: A clone one base away is much larger, so this may be a read error. The chain combines TRBV29-1 with TRBJ2-5, with 8 bases lining up with TRBD1. J lost 2 bases, V lost 7 bases, and 3 bases had no gene match. Germline values: CDR1 SQVTM, CDR2 ANQGSEA. This CDR3 has 12 amino acids. Here the CDR3 reads CSDDRGQETQYF. CDR3 bases: TGCAGCGACGACAGGGGACAAGAGACCCAGTACTTC. Drawing the rest from reference TRBV29-1 and TRBJ2-5, the complete variable domain is SAVISQKPSRDICQRGTSLTIQCQVDSQVTMMFWYRQQPGQSLTLIATANQGSEATYESGFVIDKFPISRPNLTFSTLTVSNMSPEDSSIYLCSDDRGQETQYFGPGTRLLVL.

Comments on this clonotype: One junction end disagrees with the germline gene, perhaps due to a read error. V and J are TRBV6-5 and TRBJ2-7; D perhaps matches TRBD2 (5 bases). Germline loops: CDR1 MNHEY, CDR2 SVGAGI. CDR3 length equals 15 residues. DNA for the CDR3: TGTGCTAGCAGTTCCTTCACGAGCGGCTCCTACGAGCATTACTTC. Translated: CASSSFTSGSYEHYF.

With regard to this clonotype: Being one base from a much bigger clone, this may be a read error. The J gene is TRBJ1-1, the V gene TRBV12-3 or TRBV12-4, with D possibly TRBD1 on 5 matching bases. V lost 6 bases and J lost 3, with 14 bases in between. The CDR3 loop spans 14 amino acids. The CDR3 loop is CASRLDPGYTEAFF. DNA for the CDR3: TGTGCCAGCAGACTGGACCCAGGGTACACTGAAGCTTTCTTT.

As concerns this clonotype: This likely comes from a read error, as the CDR3 has no conserved phenylalanine or tryptophan at its end. The limits of the CDR3 on the DNA are not certain, so only TCRdb's listed CDR3 is given. The chain joins TRBV6-1 to TRBJ2-3; TRBD2, the table's D call, was not compared with the DNA. The CDR3 spans 15 residues, counting both ends. Germline CDR1 reads MNHNS; CDR2 reads SASEGT. CDR3 protein: CASSEAKGVSDTEYY.

The rearrangement joins TRBV11-1 to TRBJ2-1; D not resolved. Germline CDR1 reads SGHAT; CDR2 reads FQDESV (reference sequence). The CDR3 extends over 15 amino acids. The CDR3 protein is CHSSLHQSSYNEQFF. The DNA of the CDR3 is TGTCACAGCAGCTTACACCAGAGCTCCTACAATGAGCAGTTCTTC.

On this clonotype: The junction shows a germline mismatch at one end, possibly a read error. V gene TRBV11-1 combines with J gene TRBJ2-3; D is perhaps TRBD2 (5 bases). This CDR3 comprises 17 residues. Germline lookup yields CDR1 SGHAT and CDR2 FQDESV (reference sequence). In nucleotides, the CDR3 is TGTTCCAGCAGCTTAGAGTTTGGCGGAGCTAGCACAAATACGCAGTATTTT. The encoded protein is CSSSLEFGGASTNTQYF.

Comment on this clonotype: In this CDR3 the conserved last residue, phenylalanine or tryptophan, is missing, so a read error is likely. The V and J genes are TRBV4-3 and TRBJ2-1; 12 nucleotides line up with TRBD2. This CDR3 is 17 amino acids long. From germline, CDR1 is LGHNA and CDR2 YSLEER. CDR3 sequence reads: CASGQDLAGGPYNEQFL. The CDR3 DNA sequence: TGCGCCAGCGGCCAAGACCTAGCGGGAGGGCCGTACAATGAGCAGTTCCTC.

Worth noting for this clonotype: A much larger clone lies one base from this, so it may be a read error. The chain is built from TRBV11-2 and TRBJ2-7; TRBD2 agrees at 8 bases. Germline V gene sequence: CDR1 SGHAT, CDR2 FQNNGV. The CDR3 is 14 residues long. CDR3 amino acids: CASSPSGLAYEQNF. The CDR3 DNA reads as TGTGCCAGCAGCCCTAGCGGGCTCGCCTACGAGCAGAACTTC.

Of note for this clonotype: One end of the junction does not line up with germline, which may come from a read error. V gene TRBV11-2 combines with J gene TRBJ1-2; D is unclear. Germline V gives CDR1 SGHAT, CDR2 FQNNGV. The CDR3 is made up of 15 amino acids. The CDR3 reads CTSSPPVGGYYGYTF. The CDR3 DNA sequence: TGTACCAGCAGCCCCCCGGTTGGAGGCTACTATGGCTACACCTTC.

Concerning this clonotype: One end of the junction is discordant with germline, which a read error may explain. The chain links TRBV28 to TRBJ1-1; tentative D call: TRBD1 (5 bases). This CDR3 contains 15 residues. Per germline, CDR1 MDHEN and CDR2 SYDVKM. The DNA of the CDR3 is TGTGCCAGCAGTCGATGGGAACAGGCGAACACTGCAGCTTTCTTT. This translates into CASSRWEQANTAAFF. Drawing the rest from reference TRBV28 and TRBJ1-1, the complete variable domain is DVKVTQSSRYLVKRTGEKVFLECVQDMDHENMFWYRQDPGLGLRLIYFSYDVKMKEKGDIPEGYSVSREKKERFSLILESASTNQTSMYLCASSRWEQANTAAFFGQGTRLTVV.

This clonotype was picked up many times. The rearrangement uses TRBV6-2 or TRBV6-3 and TRBJ2-7; D gene ambiguous. Germline lookup yields CDR1 MNHEY and CDR2 SVGEGT. The CDR3 covers 13 residues. Deletions cut 2 bases from V and 9 bases from J, with 14 bases between. CDR3 loop: CASSYGGRQGQYF. As DNA, the CDR3 is TGTGCCAGCAGTTACGGCGGACGTCAAGGGCAGTACTTC.

This chain links TRBV7-8 with TRBJ1-2, with D unclear. Germline V gene sequence: CDR1 SGHVS, CDR2 FQNEAQ. The CDR3 length is 14 residues. V was pared by 1 base and J by 6 bases, with 12 bases between. In DNA, the CDR3 is TGTGCCAGCAGCTTAGATAAGGGCTTGAATGGCTACACCTTC. This sequence encodes CASSLDKGLNGYTF. Together with reference TRBV7-8 and TRBJ1-2, the CDR3 gives the full variable domain: GAGVSQSPRYKVAKRGQDVALRCDPISGHVSLFWYQQALGQGPEFLTYFQNEAQLDKSGLPSDRFFAERPEGSVSTLKIQRTQQEDSAVYLCASSLDKGLNGYTFGSGTRLTVV.

The chain recombines TRBV7-8 with TRBJ1-5, with TRBD1 as a possible D gene (5 bases). Per germline, CDR1 SGHVS and CDR2 FQNEAQ. CDR3 length: 17 amino acids. Trimming took off 4 bases at V and 1 base at J, with 17 bases between the two ends. CDR3 in DNA: TGTGCCAGCAGCTCGATATTCGGGGCAGGGAGCAATCAGCCCCAGCATTTT. Translated: CASSSIFGAGSNQPQHF.

This clonotype appeared many times. The chain couples TRBV14 to TRBJ1-1; tentative D call: TRBD1 (5 bases). This CDR3 is 15 amino acids long. Per the germline V gene, CDR1 is SGHDN and CDR2 is FVKESK. The germline V and J ends were trimmed by 1 base and 4 bases, with 13 bases remaining between them. DNA of the CDR3: TGTGCCAGCAGCCAAGCATCGGGGCGCGGCACTGAAGCTTTCTTT. Residues: CASSQASGRGTEAFF.

This clonotype showed up many times. The rearrangement links TRBV29-1 to TRBJ1-2; the match to TRBD1 covers 11 bases. Germline V gives CDR1 SQVTM, CDR2 ANQGSEA. This CDR3 is built from 15 residues. V lost 7 bases to trimming and J lost 1 base; unmatched junction nucleotides: 8. The CDR3 loop reads CSAEGDRGFNYGYTF. CDR3 in DNA: TGCAGCGCCGAGGGGGACAGGGGGTTTAACTATGGCTACACCTTC. Filled out from reference TRBV29-1 and TRBJ1-2, the complete variable domain reads SAVISQKPSRDICQRGTSLTIQCQVDSQVTMMFWYRQQPGQSLTLIATANQGSEATYESGFVIDKFPISRPNLTFSTLTVSNMSPEDSSIYLCSAEGDRGFNYGYTFGSGTRLTVV.

J is TRBJ2-1 and V is TRBV11-1; weak D call: TRBD2 (6 bases). Germline values: CDR1 SGHAT, CDR2 FQDESV (reference sequence). The CDR3 loop spans 16 amino acids. Trimming left V 5 bases short and J 7 bases short, with 21 bases between. This CDR3 reads CASSLLGSWGGNEQFF. Written as DNA, the CDR3 is TGTGCCAGCAGCCTTCTAGGGTCATGGGGAGGAAATGAGCAGTTCTTC.

The rearrangement uses TRBV6-1 and TRBJ2-5; D possibly matches TRBD1 or TRBD2 (5 bases each). The CDR3 extends over 14 amino acids. Germline assignment: CDR1 MNHNS and CDR2 SASEGT. V was shortened by 8 bases and J by 14 bases, with 27 bases between the two germline ends. The CDR3 DNA reads as TGTGCCAGCCGTGGACCGGGACGGGGCCCCATCCAATACTTC. It is translated as CASRGPGRGPIQYF.

Note on this clonotype: One end of the junction fails to match germline, which may point to a read error. The genes are TRBV15 and TRBJ1-2; D is uncertain. Germline CDR1 and CDR2: LNHNV and YYDKDF (reference sequence). CDR3 length: 13 amino acids. The CDR3 loop is CATSRTANYGYIF. The CDR3 DNA is TGTGCCACCAGCAGAACAGCTAACTATGGCTACATCTTC.

This clonotype came up once. The chain uses TRBV29-1 and TRBJ2-7, with D unclear. Germline V gene sequence: CDR1 SQVTM, CDR2 ANQGSEA. The germline V and J ends were trimmed by 3 bases and 5 bases, with 20 bases remaining between them. This CDR3 contains 15 residues. CDR3 bases: TGCAGCGTTGACGGTGCCCCGGAAGGTTACAACGAGCAGTACTTC. Encoded protein: CSVDGAPEGYNEQYF.

The V gene is TRBV5-1, the J gene TRBJ1-4; 7 bases line up with TRBD1. Losses at the gene ends were 2 bases for V and 2 bases for J; bases not matched to a gene: 3. CDR3 length equals 15 residues. The germline gives CDR1 SGHRS, CDR2 YFSETQ. CDR3 region: CASSFNRGTNEKLFF. CDR3 coding DNA: TGCGCCAGCAGCTTTAACAGGGGTACTAATGAAAAACTGTTTTTT.

This clonotype was counted only a few times. The chain is built from TRBV25-1 and TRBJ2-3; 14 positions agree with TRBD2. V lost 4 bases and J lost 7; bases outside the gene matches: 10. This CDR3 has 17 residues. CDR1 is MGHDK and CDR2 is SYGVNS in the germline V gene. CDR3 DNA sequence: TGTGCCAGCAGTGGTGGGACTAGCGGGAGAAAGTGGAATACGCAGTATTTT. Translated, it gives CASSGGTSGRKWNTQYF.

In the case of this clonotype: One base away lies a much larger clone, so this may be a sequencing read error. The genes are TRBV12-3 or TRBV12-4 and TRBJ1-1, with a weak D call TRBD1 (5 bases). CDR3 size: 15 residues. The V gene lost 3 bases and the J gene lost 0 bases, with 11 bases spanning the gap. The DNA for the CDR3 is TGTGCCAGCAGTTTTACCGGGACGGTGAACACTGAAGCTTTCTTT. This codes for CASSFTGTVNTEAFF.